This TCR beta chain was obtained from a study of CXCR3-negative and CXCR3-positive naive CD8 T cells. The CDR3 length is 14 residues. Germline-derived CDR1 and CDR2 are SGHVS and FQNEAQ. On this clonotype itself: Antigen unknown.

Study-wide points: The naive subsets expressed comparable surface CD5, and the authors inferred TCR strength from TRB CDR3 properties. Naive CXCR3-positive and CXCR3-negative cells shared similar TRBV-TRBJ usage, unlike memory cells. Comparably high diversity marked both naive subsets, whereas memory CD8+ cells had much lower diversity. After cryopreservation, expression of CXCR3 was partially reduced, and most assays were run with fresh PBMCs.

UMI-tagged TRB cDNA libraries were built via 5' RACE. Each CDR3 protein gets one entry in TCRdb, which reprocessed the 5' RACE reads and gives no DNA. Its table lists over 35,000 distinct CDR3 sequences. V is TRBV7-8 and J is TRBJ2-3; absent DNA, TCRdb's TRBD2 call cannot be checked. The sample was memory CD8+ T cells from blood. This receptor was taken from a human donor in good health. Some clones in this sample may be carry-over from other donors' samples. This chain's CDR3 is CASSPWDFTDTQYF.